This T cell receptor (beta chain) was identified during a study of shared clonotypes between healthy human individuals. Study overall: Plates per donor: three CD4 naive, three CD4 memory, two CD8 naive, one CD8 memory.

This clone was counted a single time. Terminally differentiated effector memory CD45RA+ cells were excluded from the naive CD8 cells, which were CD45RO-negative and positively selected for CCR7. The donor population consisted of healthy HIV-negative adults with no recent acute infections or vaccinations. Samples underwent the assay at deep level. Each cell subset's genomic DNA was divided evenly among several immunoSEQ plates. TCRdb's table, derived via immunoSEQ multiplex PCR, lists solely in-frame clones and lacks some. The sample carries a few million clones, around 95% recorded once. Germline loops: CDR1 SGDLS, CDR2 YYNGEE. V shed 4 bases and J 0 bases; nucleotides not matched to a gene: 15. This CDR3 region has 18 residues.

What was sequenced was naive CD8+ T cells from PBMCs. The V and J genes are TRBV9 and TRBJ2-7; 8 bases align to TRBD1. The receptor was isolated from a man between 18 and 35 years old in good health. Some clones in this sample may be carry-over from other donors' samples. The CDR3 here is CASSTDSTGDRRSYEQYF. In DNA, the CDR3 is TGTGCCAGCAGCACCGACTCTACCGGGGACAGGCGCTCCTACGAGCAGTACTTC.